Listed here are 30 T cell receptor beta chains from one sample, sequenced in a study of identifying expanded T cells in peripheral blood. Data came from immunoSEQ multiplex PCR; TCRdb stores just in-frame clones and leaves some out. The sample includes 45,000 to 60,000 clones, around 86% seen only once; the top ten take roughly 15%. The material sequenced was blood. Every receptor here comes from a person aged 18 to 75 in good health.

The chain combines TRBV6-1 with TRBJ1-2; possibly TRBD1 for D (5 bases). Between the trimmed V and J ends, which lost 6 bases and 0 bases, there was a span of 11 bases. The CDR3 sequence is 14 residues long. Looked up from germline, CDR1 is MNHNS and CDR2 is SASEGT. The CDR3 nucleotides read TGTGCCAGCAGCTCAGGGAATTCTAACTATGGCTACACCTTC. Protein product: CASSSGNSNYGYTF.

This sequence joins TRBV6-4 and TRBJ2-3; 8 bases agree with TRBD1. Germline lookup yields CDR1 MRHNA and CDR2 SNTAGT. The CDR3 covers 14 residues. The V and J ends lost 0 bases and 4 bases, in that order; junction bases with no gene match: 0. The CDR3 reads CASSDSQGADTQYF. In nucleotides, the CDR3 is TGTGCCAGCAGTGACTCACAGGGGGCAGATACGCAGTATTTT.

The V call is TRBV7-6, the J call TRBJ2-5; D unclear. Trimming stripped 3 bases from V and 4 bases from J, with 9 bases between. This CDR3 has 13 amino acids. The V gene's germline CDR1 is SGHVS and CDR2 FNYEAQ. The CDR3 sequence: CASSFRGPETQYF. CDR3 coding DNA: TGTGCCAGCAGCTTCCGAGGTCCAGAGACCCAGTACTTC.

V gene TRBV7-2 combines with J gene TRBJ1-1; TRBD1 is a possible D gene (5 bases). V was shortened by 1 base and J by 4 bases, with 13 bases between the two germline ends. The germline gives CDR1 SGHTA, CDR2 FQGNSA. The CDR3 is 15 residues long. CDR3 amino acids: CASSLVRAGPTEAFF. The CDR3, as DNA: TGTGCCAGCAGCTTAGTACGGGCAGGGCCCACTGAAGCTTTCTTT.

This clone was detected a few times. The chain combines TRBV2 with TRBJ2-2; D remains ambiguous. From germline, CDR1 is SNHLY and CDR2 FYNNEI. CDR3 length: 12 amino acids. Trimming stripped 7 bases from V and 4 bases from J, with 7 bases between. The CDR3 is CASKVGTGELFF. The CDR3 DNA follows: TGTGCCAGCAAGGTGGGCACCGGGGAGCTGTTTTTT.

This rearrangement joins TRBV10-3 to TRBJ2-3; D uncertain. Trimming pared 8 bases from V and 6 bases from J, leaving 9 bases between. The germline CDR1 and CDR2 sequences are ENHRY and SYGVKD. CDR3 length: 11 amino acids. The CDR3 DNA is TGTGCCATCGGTACTCCCGATACGCAGTATTTT. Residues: CAIGTPDTQYF.

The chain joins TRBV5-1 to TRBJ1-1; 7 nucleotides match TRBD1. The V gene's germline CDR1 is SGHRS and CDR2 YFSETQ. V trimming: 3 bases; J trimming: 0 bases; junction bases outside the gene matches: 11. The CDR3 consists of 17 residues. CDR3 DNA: TGCGCCAGCAGCTCAAAACCGGGACAGATGCTGAACACTGAAGCTTTCTTT. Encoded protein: CASSSKPGQMLNTEAFF.

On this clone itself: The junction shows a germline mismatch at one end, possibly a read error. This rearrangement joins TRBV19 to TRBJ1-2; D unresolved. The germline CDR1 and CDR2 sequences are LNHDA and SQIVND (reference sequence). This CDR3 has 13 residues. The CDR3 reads CASSLPSGLGCTF. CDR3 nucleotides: TGTGCCAGTAGTCTCCCGTCGGGCCTTGGCTGCACCTTC.

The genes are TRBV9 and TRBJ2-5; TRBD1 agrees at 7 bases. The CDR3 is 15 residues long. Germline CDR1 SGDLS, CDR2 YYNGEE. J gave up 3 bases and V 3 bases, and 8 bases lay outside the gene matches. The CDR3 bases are TGTGCCAGCAGCGGTAGTTCCGACAGGGAAGAGACCCAGTACTTC. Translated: CASSGSSDREETQYF.

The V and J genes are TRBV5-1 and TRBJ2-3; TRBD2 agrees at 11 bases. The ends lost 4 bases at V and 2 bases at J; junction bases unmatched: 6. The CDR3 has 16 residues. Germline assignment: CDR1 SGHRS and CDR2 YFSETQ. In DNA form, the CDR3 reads TGCGCCAGCAGCAGGACTAGCGGGTCTTTCACAGATACGCAGTATTTT. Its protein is CASSRTSGSFTDTQYF. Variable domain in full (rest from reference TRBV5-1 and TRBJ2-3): KAGVTQTPRYLIKTRGQQVTLSCSPISGHRSVSWYQQTPGQGLQFLFEYFSETQRNKGNFPGRFSGRQFSNSRSEMNVSTLELGDSALYLCASSRTSGSFTDTQYFGPGTRLTVL.

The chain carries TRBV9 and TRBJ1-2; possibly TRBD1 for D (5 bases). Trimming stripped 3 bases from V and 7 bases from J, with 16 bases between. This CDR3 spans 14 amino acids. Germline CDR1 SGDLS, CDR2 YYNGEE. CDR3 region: CASSGRETRGGYTF. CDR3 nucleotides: TGTGCCAGCAGCGGGAGGGAGACGAGGGGTGGCTACACCTTC. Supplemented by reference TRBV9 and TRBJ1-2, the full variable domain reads DSGVTQTPKHLITATGQRVTLRCSPRSGDLSVYWYQQSLDQGLQFLIQYYNGEERAKGNILERFSAQQFPDLHSELNLSSLELGDSALYFCASSGRETRGGYTFGSGTRLTVV.

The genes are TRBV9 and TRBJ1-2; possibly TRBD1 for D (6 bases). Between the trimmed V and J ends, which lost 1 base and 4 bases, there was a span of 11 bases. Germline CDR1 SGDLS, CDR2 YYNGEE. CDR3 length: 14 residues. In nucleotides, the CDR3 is TGTGCCAGCAGCGTAAACACAGGGACCTATGGCTACACCTTC. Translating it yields CASSVNTGTYGYTF.

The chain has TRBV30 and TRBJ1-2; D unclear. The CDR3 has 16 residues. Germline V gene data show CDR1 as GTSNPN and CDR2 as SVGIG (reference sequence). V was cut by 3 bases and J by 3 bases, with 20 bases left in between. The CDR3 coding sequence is TGTGCCTGGAGCCCCTTGTTAAGTATCGATCACTATGGCTACACCTTC. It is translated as CAWSPLLSIDHYGYTF.

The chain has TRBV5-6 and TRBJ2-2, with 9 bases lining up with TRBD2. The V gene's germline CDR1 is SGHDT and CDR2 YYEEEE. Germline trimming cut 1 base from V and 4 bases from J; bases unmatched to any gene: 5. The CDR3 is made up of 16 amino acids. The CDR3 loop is CASSLYSGGLTGELFF. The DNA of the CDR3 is TGTGCCAGCAGCTTGTATAGCGGGGGCCTCACCGGGGAGCTGTTTTTT.

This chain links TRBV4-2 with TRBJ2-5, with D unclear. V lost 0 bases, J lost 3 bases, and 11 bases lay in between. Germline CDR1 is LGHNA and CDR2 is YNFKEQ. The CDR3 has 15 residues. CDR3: CASSQDPAYKETQYF. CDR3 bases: TGTGCCAGCAGCCAAGATCCAGCGTATAAAGAGACCCAGTACTTC.

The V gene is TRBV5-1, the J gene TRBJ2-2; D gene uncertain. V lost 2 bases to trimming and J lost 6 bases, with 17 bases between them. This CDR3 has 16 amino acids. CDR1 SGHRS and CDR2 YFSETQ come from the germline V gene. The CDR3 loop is CASSLGLVMWSGELFF. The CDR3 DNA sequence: TGCGCCAGCAGCTTAGGTCTAGTAATGTGGTCCGGGGAGCTGTTTTTT.

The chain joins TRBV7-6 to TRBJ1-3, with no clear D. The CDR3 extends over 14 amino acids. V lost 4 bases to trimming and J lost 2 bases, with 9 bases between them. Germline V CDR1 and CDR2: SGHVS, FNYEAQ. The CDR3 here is CASSSSPAGNTIYF. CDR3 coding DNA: TGTGCCAGCAGCTCGTCCCCTGCTGGAAACACCATATATTTT.

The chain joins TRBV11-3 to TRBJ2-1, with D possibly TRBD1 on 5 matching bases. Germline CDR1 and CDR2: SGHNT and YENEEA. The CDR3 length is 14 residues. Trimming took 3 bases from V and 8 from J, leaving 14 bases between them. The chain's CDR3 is CASSFETVNYEQFF. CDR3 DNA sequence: TGTGCCAGCAGCTTTGAGACAGTCAATTATGAGCAGTTCTTC.

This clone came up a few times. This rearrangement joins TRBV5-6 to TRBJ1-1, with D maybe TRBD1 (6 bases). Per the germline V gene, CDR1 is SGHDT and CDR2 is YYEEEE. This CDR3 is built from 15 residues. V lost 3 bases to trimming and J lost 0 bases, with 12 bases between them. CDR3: CASSSGTPLNTEAFF. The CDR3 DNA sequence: TGTGCCAGCAGCTCTGGGACACCCTTGAACACTGAAGCTTTCTTT.

CDR3 in DNA: TGCGCCAGCAGCTACTCCCCCGGGACGGATGAAAAACTGTTTTTT. Its translation is CASSYSPGTDEKLFF. The chain employs TRBV5-1 and TRBJ1-4; D may be TRBD1 (5 bases). V lost 3 bases and J 6 bases, leaving 15 bases between the germline ends. Germline V gives CDR1 SGHRS, CDR2 YFSETQ. The CDR3 loop spans 15 amino acids.

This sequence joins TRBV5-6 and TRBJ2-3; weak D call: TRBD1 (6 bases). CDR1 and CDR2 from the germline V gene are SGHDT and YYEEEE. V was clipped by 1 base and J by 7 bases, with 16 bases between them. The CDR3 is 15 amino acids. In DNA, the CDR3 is TGTGCCAGCAGCTTGCAGGGACGCACAGGGAATACGCAGTATTTT. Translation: CASSLQGRTGNTQYF.

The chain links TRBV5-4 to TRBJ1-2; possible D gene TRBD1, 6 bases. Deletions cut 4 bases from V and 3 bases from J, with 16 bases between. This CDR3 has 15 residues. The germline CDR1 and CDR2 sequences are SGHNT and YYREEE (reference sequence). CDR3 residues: CASSVAGVPHYGYTF. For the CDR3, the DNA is TGTGCCAGCAGCGTGGCAGGGGTTCCCCACTATGGCTACACCTTC.

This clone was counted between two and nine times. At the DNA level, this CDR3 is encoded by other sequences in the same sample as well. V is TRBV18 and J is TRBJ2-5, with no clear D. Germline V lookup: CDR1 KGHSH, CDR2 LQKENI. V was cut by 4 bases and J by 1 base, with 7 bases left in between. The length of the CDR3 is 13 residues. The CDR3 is CASSLGLQETQYF. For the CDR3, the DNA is TGTGCCAGCTCACTCGGCCTCCAAGAGACCCAGTACTTC.

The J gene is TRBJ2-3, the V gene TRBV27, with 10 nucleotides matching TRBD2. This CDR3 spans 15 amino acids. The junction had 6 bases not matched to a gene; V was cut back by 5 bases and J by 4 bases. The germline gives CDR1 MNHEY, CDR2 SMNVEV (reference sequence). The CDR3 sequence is CASSPAGGPSDTQYF. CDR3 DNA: TGTGCCAGCAGTCCAGCGGGAGGGCCGTCAGATACGCAGTATTTT.

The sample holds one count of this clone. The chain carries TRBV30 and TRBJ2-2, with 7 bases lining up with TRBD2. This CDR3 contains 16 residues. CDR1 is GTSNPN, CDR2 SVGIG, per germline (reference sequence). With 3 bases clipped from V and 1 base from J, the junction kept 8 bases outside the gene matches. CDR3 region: CAWRGSKRGNTGELFF. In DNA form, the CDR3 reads TGTGCCTGGAGGGGGTCTAAGCGGGGGAACACCGGGGAGCTGTTTTTT.

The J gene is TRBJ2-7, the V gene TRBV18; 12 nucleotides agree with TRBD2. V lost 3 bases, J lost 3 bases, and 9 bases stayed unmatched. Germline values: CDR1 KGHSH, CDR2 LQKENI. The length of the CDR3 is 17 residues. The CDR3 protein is CASSPLAGGPSVYEQYF. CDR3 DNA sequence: TGTGCCAGCTCACCTCTAGCGGGAGGGCCCTCGGTCTACGAGCAGTACTTC.

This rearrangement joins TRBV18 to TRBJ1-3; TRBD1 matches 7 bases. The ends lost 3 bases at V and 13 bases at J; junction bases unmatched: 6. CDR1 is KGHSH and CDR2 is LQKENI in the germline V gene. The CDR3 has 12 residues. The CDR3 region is CASSPGDSEIYF. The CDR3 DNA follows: TGTGCCAGCTCACCCGGGGACAGCGAAATATATTTT.

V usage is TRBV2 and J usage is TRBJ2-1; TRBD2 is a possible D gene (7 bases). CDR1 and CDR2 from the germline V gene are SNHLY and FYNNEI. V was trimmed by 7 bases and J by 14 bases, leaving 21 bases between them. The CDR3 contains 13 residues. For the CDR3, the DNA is TGTGCCAGCAATGGGGCGGGGGCGAGGGGAGAGTTCTTC. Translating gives CASNGAGARGEFF.

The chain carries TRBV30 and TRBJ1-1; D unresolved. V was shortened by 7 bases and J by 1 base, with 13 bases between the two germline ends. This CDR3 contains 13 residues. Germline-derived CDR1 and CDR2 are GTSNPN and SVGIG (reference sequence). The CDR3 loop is CALVSNQNTEAFF. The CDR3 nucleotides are TGTGCCTTAGTAAGCAATCAGAACACTGAAGCTTTCTTT. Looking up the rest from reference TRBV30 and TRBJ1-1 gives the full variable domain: SQTIHQWPATLVQPVGSPLSLECTVEGTSNPNLYWYRQAAGRGLQLLFYSVGIGQISSEVPQNLSASRPQDRQFILSSKKLLLSDSGFYLCALVSNQNTEAFFGQGTRLTVV.

The CDR3 reads CASFGRGGTEAFF. The CDR3 region has the DNA TGTGCCAGTTTTGGGAGAGGGGGCACTGAAGCTTTCTTT. The chain couples TRBV19 to TRBJ1-1; TRBD1 is a possible D gene (6 bases). Trimming left V 8 bases short and J 4 bases short, with 14 bases between. Per the germline V gene, CDR1 is LNHDA and CDR2 is SQIVND (reference sequence). The CDR3 length is 13 residues.